Presented here are 8 T cell receptor beta chains from one specimen sequenced in a study of T-cell memory formation after mild COVID-19. TCRdb re-derived calls from the 5' RACE reads in MiXCR, one entry per CDR3 protein. The sample holds 350,000 to 500,000 distinct CDR3 sequences, approximately 19% seen once. The sample taken for sequencing was PBMCs or a T cell subset sorted from them (not recorded which). The receptor set was obtained from a man aged 18-30 years who had mild COVID-19 (a few samples of this study predate the infection). Cell type and time point are not known.

J is TRBJ2-3 and V is TRBV2; 9 positions agree with TRBD2. V gave up 6 bases and J gave up 4 bases; unmatched junction bases: 8. CDR3 length: 15 residues. Germline CDR1 SNHLY, CDR2 FYNNEI. This CDR3 reads CASRGLASGADTQYF. The CDR3 DNA sequence: TGTGCCAGCAGGGGACTAGCATCAGGCGCAGATACGCAGTATTTT.

The chain recombines TRBV6-1 with TRBJ1-1, with 7 bases matching TRBD1. The germline V gene has CDR1 MNHNS and CDR2 SASEGT. V gave up 3 bases and J gave up 5 bases; unmatched junction bases: 9. The length of the CDR3 is 15 residues. The CDR3 DNA reads as TGTGCCAGCAGTGACCGAGGGGGCGCAGAAACTGAAGCTTTCTTT. This encodes CASSDRGGAETEAFF.

The rearrangement joins TRBV12-3 or TRBV12-4 to TRBJ1-5, with 7 bases fitting TRBD1. With 5 bases clipped from V and 6 bases from J, the junction kept 10 bases outside the gene matches. The CDR3 consists of 15 residues. DNA for the CDR3: TGTGCCAGCAGTACTCGAGGCAGGGGGGTTCAGCCCCAGCATTTT. This gives the protein CASSTRGRGVQPQHF.

This chain connects TRBV7-9 to TRBJ2-1; 11 bases align to TRBD2. CDR3 length equals 16 residues. Trimming cost V 5 bases and J 6 bases; bases outside gene matches: 9. Germline CDR1 reads SEHNR; CDR2 reads FQNEAQ (reference sequence). For the CDR3, the DNA is TGTGCCAGCAGCACCCGGACTAGCGGGTTCCTCAATGAGCAGTTCTTC. Protein sequence: CASSTRTSGFLNEQFF.

This clonotype was counted a few times. This chain links TRBV7-2 with TRBJ1-2; tentatively, D is TRBD1 (5 bases). The germline CDR1 and CDR2 sequences are SGHTA and FQGNSA. Trimming took 6 bases from V and 7 from J, leaving 9 bases between them. The CDR3 extends over 11 amino acids. CDR3 DNA sequence: TGTGCCAGCAGGTCCGGGACTGGCTACACCTTC. Protein sequence: CASRSGTGYTF.

V is TRBV7-9 and J is TRBJ1-2; D unresolved. V was pared by 6 bases and J by 5 bases, with 10 bases between. The CDR3 is 12 amino acids. Germline V gives CDR1 SEHNR, CDR2 FQNEAQ (reference sequence). DNA of the CDR3: TGTGCCAGCAGATCCGGGAGGTATGGCTACACCTTC. It is translated as CASRSGRYGYTF.

This clonotype showed up just a few times. The rearrangement links TRBV20-1 to TRBJ1-5; D possibly corresponds to TRBD1 (6 bases). Trimming pared 0 bases from V and 0 bases from J, leaving 9 bases between. Germline CDR1 reads DFQATT; CDR2 reads SNEGSKA (reference sequence). The length of the CDR3 is 15 residues. The CDR3 spells CSARDYRDSNQPQHF. The CDR3 DNA reads as TGCAGTGCTAGAGACTACAGGGATAGCAATCAGCCCCAGCATTTT.

This clonotype was found many times. The rearrangement links TRBV5-4 to TRBJ2-1; TRBD2 aligns across 8 bases. The CDR3 sequence is 15 residues long. The J segment lost 7 bases and the V segment lost 4 bases, leaving 10 bases of the junction unmatched. Germline CDR1 is SGHNT and CDR2 is YYREEE (reference sequence). The CDR3 loop reads CASSPGGERRNEQFF. Here the CDR3 DNA reads TGTGCCAGCAGCCCCGGGGGGGAGCGCAGGAATGAGCAGTTCTTC. Full variable domain (remainder filled in from reference TRBV5-4 and TRBJ2-1): ETGVTQSPTHLIKTRGQQVTLRCSSQSGHNTVSWYQQALGQGPQFIFQYYREEENGRGNFPPRFSGLQFPNYSSELNVNALELDDSALYLCASSPGGERRNEQFFGPGTRLTVL.